This T cell receptor (beta chain) was found in a study of blood T cell repertoires in COVID-19. In the study overall: Acute and convalescent COVID-19 specimens originated in the United States, Italy and Spain. The analysed material was cDNA or gDNA that came from T cells, B-cell-depleted T cells, or PBMCs.

Some clones are missing from TCRdb's copy, which holds only in-frame ones; the method was immunoSEQ multiplex PCR. The sample has about 310,000 clones; about nine tenths are singletons. Germline V gene data show CDR1 as MDHEN and CDR2 as SYDVKM. The V and J ends lost 2 bases and 0 bases respectively, with 14 bases between them. CDR3 length: 18 residues. This clone occurred a few times. Enrollees, roughly 18 to 90 years old, lived in about two dozen US areas. Specimen: PBMCs or T cells enriched from blood (not recorded which). The chain combines TRBV28 with TRBJ2-6, with D unclear. The receptor's source is a woman aged 30 to 39 who had recovered from COVID-19. Written as DNA, the CDR3 is TGTGCCAGCAGTTTACTCCGAGAGGAAATCTCTGGGGCCAACGTCCTGACTTTC. The encoded protein is CASSLLREEISGANVLTF.